A selection of T cell receptor beta chains follows, all from one sample in a study of blood T cell repertoires in COVID-19. Sequenced by immunoSEQ multiplex PCR; TCRdb stores in-frame clones only, minus some. In the table there are about 150,000 clones, about 86% of which are singletons. Material for sequencing was peripheral blood. These receptors were obtained from a woman aged 45-65 years with active or convalescent COVID-19. CDR3s include the opening cysteine and the closing phenylalanine or tryptophan. The D gene is left open where the match is weak. Size is stated for part of the rows, as once, few or many counts, or as a class when the clone is expanded.

>NA|TRBJ1-4|TRBV21-1|once
CASSNYRLITGEEEKLFF
TGTGCCAGCAGCAACTACCGTTTGATAACAGGGGAAGAAGAAAAACTGTTTTTT
>TRBD2|TRBJ2-7|TRBV30|NA
CAWSVLAGYEQYF
TGTGCCTGGAGTGTCCTAGCGGGCTACGAGCAGTACTTC
>NA|TRBJ1-2|TRBV19|NA
CASTDTRLLGYTF
TGTGCCAGCACGGACACCCGGCTTCTTGGCTACACCTTC
>TRBD1|TRBJ1-2|TRBV6-5|NA
CASRRDSLNYGYTF
TGTGCCAGTAGAAGGGACAGCTTGAACTATGGCTACACCTTC
>TRBD1|TRBJ2-7|TRBV5-1|NA
CASSLRGTGDHEQYF
TGCGCCAGCAGCTTGAGAGGGACAGGGGATCACGAGCAGTACTTC
>NA|TRBJ1-5|TRBV5-1|NA
CASSLDGRQGQPQHF
TGCGCCAGCAGCTTGGACGGTAGGCAGGGGCAGCCCCAGCATTTT
>NA|TRBJ1-6|TRBV18|NA
CASSPVVGGRNNSPLHF
TGTGCCAGCTCACCAGTAGTGGGGGGACGAAATAATTCACCCCTCCACTTT
>NA|TRBJ1-6|TRBV30|NA
CAWRRRGMNNSPLHF
TGTGCCTGGAGACGCAGGGGAATGAATAATTCACCCCTCCACTTT
>TRBD2|TRBJ2-2|TRBV24-1|NA
CATSGGLAPNTGELFF
TGTGCCACCAGTGGAGGACTAGCGCCGAACACCGGGGAGCTGTTTTTT
>NA|TRBJ1-2|TRBV2|NA
CASSGAAGQGYTF
TGTGCCAGCAGTGGAGCAGCAGGACAGGGCTACACCTTC
>NA|TRBJ2-7|TRBV27|NA
CASRLTSYSYEQYF
TGTGCCAGCAGACTGACTAGTTACTCCTACGAGCAGTACTTC
>TRBD2|TRBJ2-3|TRBV10-2|NA
CASSASGTRTTDTQYF
TGCGCCAGCAGTGCTTCCGGGACTAGAACCACAGATACGCAGTATTTT
>TRBD1|TRBJ1-1|TRBV5-4|NA
CAMQRGGRTEAFF
TGTGCCATGCAGCGAGGGGGCCGGACTGAAGCTTTCTTT
>TRBD1|TRBJ2-7|TRBV27|NA
CASSLGQGFQQYF
TGTGCCAGCAGTTTGGGACAGGGGTTTCAGCAGTACTTC
>TRBD1|TRBJ2-7|TRBV30|NA
CAWRTPRTGLYEQYF
TGTGCCTGGAGGACACCTCGGACAGGGTTATACGAGCAGTACTTC
>NA|TRBJ1-2|TRBV12-3/TRBV12-4|NA
CASSPIRGYGYTF
TGTGCCAGCAGCCCCATACGGGGCTATGGCTACACCTTC
>TRBD1|TRBJ1-4|TRBV3-1/TRBV3-2|few
CASSHTSGTGEKLFF
TGTGCCAGCAGCCATACCTCCGGGACAGGCGAAAAACTGTTTTTT
>NA|TRBJ1-5|TRBV12-3/TRBV12-4|NA
CASSFSGVQPQHF
TGTGCCAGCAGTTTCTCGGGGGTTCAGCCCCAGCATTTT
>NA|TRBJ2-3|TRBV11-3|NA
CASSLDKGFTQYF
TGTGCCAGCAGCTTAGATAAGGGGTTCACGCAGTATTTT
>TRBD2|TRBJ2-1|TRBV30|NA
CAWSPPGLASYNEQFF
TGTGCCTGGAGTCCTCCCGGACTAGCGTCTTACAATGAGCAGTTCTTC
>NA|TRBJ2-5|TRBV9|NA
CASSVNQETQYF
TGTGCCAGCAGCGTCAACCAAGAGACCCAGTACTTC
>NA|TRBJ2-2|TRBV5-8|NA
CASSRQTEWIGELFF
TGTGCCAGCAGCCGACAGACCGAATGGATCGGGGAGCTGTTTTTT
>TRBD1|TRBJ1-2|TRBV28|NA
CASSGGLNYGYTF
TGTGCCAGCTCAGGGGGGTTAAACTATGGCTACACCTTC
>NA|TRBJ1-1|TRBV28|NA
CAAGGMNTEAFF
TGTGCAGCTGGGGGGATGAACACTGAAGCTTTCTTT
>NA|TRBJ2-7|TRBV28|NA
CASSLGLARYLGYEQYF
TGTGCCAGCAGTCTCGGGCTAGCCAGGTATTTGGGCTACGAGCAGTACTTC
>NA|TRBJ1-2|TRBV4-3|NA
CASSQVSLETGSPYGGYTF
TGCGCCAGCAGCCAAGTAAGTCTGGAGACAGGAAGCCCCTATGGGGGCTACACCTTC
>TRBD1|TRBJ1-2|TRBV30|NA
CAWNAGQGVRGYTF
TGTGCCTGGAATGCGGGACAGGGGGTACGTGGCTACACCTTC
>NA|TRBJ2-3|TRBV3-1/TRBV3-2|NA
CASSQLRTLDTQYF
TGTGCCAGCAGCCAACTGAGGACTTTAGATACGCAGTATTTT
>NA|TRBJ2-1|TRBV6-5|NA
CASSAYPQVEQFF
TGTGCCAGCAGCGCCTACCCCCAGGTTGAGCAGTTCTTC
>NA|TRBJ2-5|TRBV5-1|NA
CASSLGRAGETQYF
TGCGCCAGCAGCTTGGGCAGGGCAGGAGAGACCCAGTACTTC
>TRBD2|TRBJ2-5|TRBV6-2/TRBV6-3|NA
CASSYVAGGPRETQYF
TGTGCCAGCAGTTACGTCGCGGGAGGGCCGAGAGAGACCCAGTACTTC
>NA|TRBJ1-2|TRBV12-3/TRBV12-4|NA
CASTERTAYGYTF
TGTGCCAGCACTGAGAGGACAGCGTATGGCTACACCTTC
>TRBD2|TRBJ2-1|TRBV28|NA
CASPWGGRRDEQFF
TGTGCCAGCCCCTGGGGCGGGAGGAGGGATGAGCAGTTCTTC
>TRBD1|TRBJ2-5|TRBV7-2|NA
CASSLSAGTGGRETQYF
TGTGCCAGCAGCTTGAGTGCCGGGACAGGGGGCAGGGAGACCCAGTACTTC
>NA|TRBJ1-1|TRBV4-3|NA
CASSQEGREATEAFF
TGCGCCAGCAGCCAAGAGGGCAGGGAGGCGACTGAAGCTTTCTTT
>TRBD1|TRBJ2-7|TRBV9|NA
CASSPGQPLYEQYF
TGTGCCAGCAGCCCGGGACAGCCCCTTTACGAGCAGTACTTC
>NA|TRBJ2-5|TRBV4-1|NA
CASSQVFMGGETQYF
TGCGCCAGCAGCCAAGTTTTTATGGGGGGAGAGACCCAGTACTTC
>TRBD2|TRBJ2-7|TRBV28|NA
CASSSFGGRELEQYF
TGTGCCAGCAGTTCCTTTGGCGGGAGGGAATTAGAGCAGTACTTC
>TRBD2|TRBJ2-7|TRBV15|NA
CATSRDSSGIYEQYF
TGTGCCACCAGCAGAGATTCAAGCGGGATCTACGAGCAGTACTTC
>NA|TRBJ1-1|TRBV4-2|NA
CASSQETQGLNTEAFF
TGTGCCAGCAGCCAAGAAACCCAGGGCCTCAACACTGAAGCTTTCTTT
>NA|TRBJ1-1|TRBV4-1|NA
CASRQSGVNTEAFF
TGCGCCAGCAGACAATCAGGGGTTAACACTGAAGCTTTCTTT
>NA|TRBJ1-5|TRBV10-3|NA
CAISESTGRQPQHF
TGTGCCATCAGTGAGTCTACAGGGAGACAGCCCCAGCATTTT
>TRBD2|TRBJ2-1|TRBV11-3|NA
CASSFSGSSYNEQFF
TGTGCCAGCAGCTTTAGCGGGAGCTCCTACAATGAGCAGTTCTTC
>TRBD1|TRBJ1-1|TRBV9|once
CASGGTGDTEAFF
TGTGCCAGCGGAGGGACAGGGGACACTGAAGCTTTCTTT
>NA|TRBJ1-1|TRBV29-1|NA
CSVGQNTEAFF
TGCAGCGTCGGACAGAACACTGAAGCTTTCTTT
>TRBD2|TRBJ2-7|TRBV7-8|once
CASSARLAGVSYEQYF
TGTGCCAGCAGCGCCCGACTAGCGGGGGTTTCCTACGAGCAGTACTTC
>TRBD2|TRBJ2-1|TRBV5-1|NA
CASSLIRASGGDSGEQFF
TGCGCCAGCAGCTTAATTCGGGCTAGCGGGGGGGACTCGGGTGAGCAGTTCTTC
>NA|TRBJ2-7|TRBV21-1|NA
CASSPSRWQGSYEQYF
TGTGCCAGCAGTCCAAGCCGCTGGCAGGGGTCCTACGAGCAGTACTTC
>TRBD1|TRBJ1-1|TRBV7-2|NA
CASSLGGQGAWNTEAFF
TGTGCCAGCAGCTTAGGAGGACAGGGGGCGTGGAACACTGAAGCTTTCTTT
>NA|TRBJ1-1|TRBV2|NA
CASQPTGANTEAFF
TGTGCCAGCCAGCCGACAGGAGCGAACACTGAAGCTTTCTTT
>NA|TRBJ1-1|TRBV11-2|NA
CASSLDKAGEAFF
TGTGCCAGCAGCTTAGATAAGGCGGGGGAAGCTTTCTTT
>NA|TRBJ1-1|TRBV7-3|NA
CASSSQGTGTEAFF
TGTGCCAGCAGCTCACAGGGTACAGGCACTGAAGCTTTCTTT
>TRBD2|TRBJ2-3|TRBV28|NA
CASRGGTSGTDTQYF
TGTGCCAGCAGGGGTGGGACTAGCGGGACAGATACGCAGTATTTT
>TRBD2|TRBJ2-2|TRBV28|once
CASKVAGAGGGELFF
TGTGCCAGCAAGGTTGCGGGAGCCGGGGGCGGGGAGCTGTTTTTT